This is a list of T cell receptor beta chains from one sample in a study of beta chain features in type 1 diabetes. The data were produced by immunoSEQ multiplex PCR, yet TCRdb's version contains in-frame clones alone and is incomplete. Of 350,000 to 450,000 clones in the sample, more than 13% were seen once. Sequenced material: naive CD4+ T cells from blood. The receptors stem from a woman younger than 30 in good health. CDR3s include the opening cysteine and the closing phenylalanine or tryptophan. Each record gives: D gene, J gene, V gene, clone size, CDR3 DNA, CDR3 protein. The D gene is left open where the match is weak. Part of the rows lack a size; the others show once, few, many or a class for expanded clones.

D gene: .; J gene: TRBJ2-6; V gene: TRBV7-9; clone size: .; CDR3 DNA: TGTGCCAGAGAGACAGGCGCCTCTGGGGCCAACGTCCTGACTTTC; CDR3 protein: CARETGASGANVLTF
D gene: .; J gene: TRBJ1-1; V gene: TRBV30; clone size: .; CDR3 DNA: TGTGCCTGGAACCGGGACTGGGGCACTGAAGCTTTCTTT; CDR3 protein: CAWNRDWGTEAFF
D gene: .; J gene: TRBJ1-2; V gene: TRBV18; clone size: few; CDR3 DNA: TGTGCCAGCTCACCCGTACAGGGTCGGGATGGCTACACCTTC; CDR3 protein: CASSPVQGRDGYTF
D gene: .; J gene: TRBJ1-2; V gene: TRBV28; clone size: .; CDR3 DNA: TGTGCCAGCAGCAGGGTAGCTGGCTACACCTTC; CDR3 protein: CASSRVAGYTF
D gene: .; J gene: TRBJ2-7; V gene: TRBV28; clone size: few; CDR3 DNA: TGTGCCAGCAGACCCCGGACAGTCCTTTCCTACGAGCAGTACTTC; CDR3 protein: CASRPRTVLSYEQYF
D gene: .; J gene: TRBJ2-2; V gene: TRBV7-9; clone size: .; CDR3 DNA: TGTGCCAGCAGCTTATATGGCGGGGTCAACACCGGGGAGCTGTTTTTT; CDR3 protein: CASSLYGGVNTGELFF
D gene: TRBD2; J gene: TRBJ2-7; V gene: TRBV18; clone size: .; CDR3 DNA: TGTGCCAGCTCACCAAGCAGTAGCGGGTTCTCCTACGAGCAGTACTTC; CDR3 protein: CASSPSSSGFSYEQYF
D gene: .; J gene: TRBJ2-7; V gene: TRBV29-1; clone size: .; CDR3 DNA: TGCAGCGTTGTCCGGGGTTGGAACGAGCAGTACTTC; CDR3 protein: CSVVRGWNEQYF
D gene: .; J gene: TRBJ2-5; V gene: TRBV5-1; clone size: few; CDR3 DNA: TGCGCCAGCAGCTTGTCGGAGGAGACCCAGTACTTC; CDR3 protein: CASSLSEETQYF
D gene: TRBD1; J gene: TRBJ2-7; V gene: TRBV29-1; clone size: .; CDR3 DNA: TGCAGCGTCGGGACAGGGCTCGGCGAGCAGTACTTC; CDR3 protein: CSVGTGLGEQYF
D gene: TRBD2; J gene: TRBJ2-1; V gene: TRBV7-3; clone size: few; CDR3 DNA: TGTGCCAGCAGCTCCCTAGGGACTAGCGGGAGGAATGAGCAGTTCTTC; CDR3 protein: CASSSLGTSGRNEQFF
D gene: TRBD2; J gene: TRBJ2-3; V gene: TRBV29-1; clone size: few; CDR3 DNA: TGCAGCGTTGACTCAGGACTAGCGGGAACAGATACGCAGTATTTT; CDR3 protein: CSVDSGLAGTDTQYF
D gene: .; J gene: TRBJ2-5; V gene: TRBV2; clone size: few; CDR3 DNA: TGTGCCAGCAGTTTACAGGGTCGAGGAGAAGAGACCCAGTACTTC; CDR3 protein: CASSLQGRGEETQYF